These T cell receptor beta chains were read from a single sample in a study of T cell repertoires in cytomegalovirus infection. Antigens for these TCRs are unknown. TCRdb re-called the reads with MiXCR, one entry per CDR3 protein. This sample has about 570,000 distinct CDR3 sequences; around 40% occur once, and the top ten carry over 45%. This specimen consisted of cultured PBMCs, obtained from culture after CMV antigen stimulation. These receptors originate from a human donor in good health (CMV status not recorded). Some clones in this sample may be carry-over from other donors' samples. The CDR3 runs from the conserved cysteine through the conserved F or W. D genes are given only for firm matches. Expanded clones are given a class, and other clones once, few, many or no size at all.

few	TRBV7-2	NA	TRBJ2-4	CASSLWWGGTNIQYF	TGTGCCAGCAGCTTATGGTGGGGGGGCACAAACATTCAGTACTTC
few	TRBV7-8	NA	TRBJ2-1	CASSLDRGIEQFF	TGTGCCAGCAGCTTAGACCGGGGGATTGAGCAGTTCTTC
NA	TRBV5-5	TRBD1	TRBJ2-7	CASSLGQGADYEQYF	TGTGCCAGCAGCTTGGGGCAGGGGGCGGATTACGAGCAGTACTTC
NA	TRBV6-8	NA	TRBJ2-1	CASSYSLGQILDNEQFF	TGTGCCAGCAGTTACTCTCTCGGACAAATCCTGGACAATGAGCAGTTCTTC
few	TRBV7-9	NA	TRBJ1-3	CASSLAGKGNTIYF	TGTGCCAGCAGCTTAGCAGGGAAAGGAAACACCATATATTTT
many	TRBV12-3/TRBV12-4	TRBD1	TRBJ2-7	CASSAGTGGYEQYF	TGTGCCAGCAGCGCCGGGACAGGGGGGTACGAGCAGTACTTC
NA	TRBV6-8	TRBD1	TRBJ1-1	CASSRPGTGVTEAFF	TGTGCCAGCAGCCGGCCCGGGACAGGGGTCACTGAAGCTTTCTTT
few	TRBV7-9	NA	TRBJ2-4	CASSPFRDSGNIQYF	TGTGCCAGCAGCCCTTTCAGGGACTCGGGAAACATTCAGTACTTC
NA	TRBV20-1	TRBD1	TRBJ2-7	CSAPGTVSYEQYF	TGCAGTGCCCCCGGGACAGTCTCCTACGAGCAGTACTTC
NA	TRBV6-2/TRBV6-3	TRBD1	TRBJ1-2	CASSRQGHNYGYTF	TGTGCCAGCAGCCGACAGGGACATAACTATGGCTACACCTTC
few	TRBV6-6	NA	TRBJ2-1	CASNRIGSGAGGALHNEQFF	TGTGCCAGCAACCGAATTGGTTCAGGGGCCGGGGGCGCCTTGCACAATGAGCAGTTCTTC
few	TRBV5-1	TRBD1	TRBJ2-1	CASSPQGGPKNNEQFF	TGCGCCAGCAGCCCCCAAGGGGGCCCCAAGAACAATGAGCAGTTCTTC
NA	TRBV29-1	TRBD2	TRBJ2-5	CSVVRLAGPTETQYF	TGCAGCGTTGTAAGACTAGCGGGGCCCACGGAGACCCAGTACTTC
few	TRBV20-1	NA	TRBJ1-5	CSASVSNQPQHF	TGCAGTGCTAGCGTAAGCAATCAGCCCCAGCATTTT
NA	TRBV10-3	TRBD1	TRBJ1-1	CAISEGQGTEAFF	TGTGCCATCAGTGAAGGACAGGGGACTGAAGCTTTCTTT
NA	TRBV20-1	NA	TRBJ2-2	CSAEGSVIAGELFF	TGCAGTGCGGAAGGTTCGGTAATCGCCGGGGAGCTGTTTTTT
NA	TRBV7-2	TRBD1	TRBJ1-6	CASSDRTGFNSPLHF	TGTGCCAGCAGCGACCGGACAGGGTTTAATTCACCCCTCCACTTT
NA	TRBV12-3/TRBV12-4	NA	TRBJ2-3	CASSPGRGLRTDTQYF	TGTGCCAGCAGCCCGGGGAGGGGGCTGCGGACAGATACGCAGTATTTT
few	TRBV5-1	NA	TRBJ1-2	CASSLLSHRYGYTF	TGCGCCAGCAGCTTACTATCCCATAGGTATGGCTACACCTTC
few	TRBV6-1	NA	TRBJ2-7	CASSNARRDRVHEQYF	TGTGCCAGCAGTAATGCGCGCCGGGATCGCGTCCACGAGCAGTACTTC
few	TRBV6-1	TRBD1	TRBJ2-7	CASSDTGTGVAYEQYF	TGTGCCAGCAGTGACACCGGGACAGGGGTAGCCTACGAGCAGTACTTC
few	TRBV7-2	NA	TRBJ2-7	CASSSVVGTEQYF	TGTGCCAGCAGTTCCGTAGTGGGCACCGAGCAGTACTTC
NA	TRBV7-2	NA	TRBJ2-7	CASSLERRHSYEQYF	TGTGCCAGCAGCCTCGAAAGACGGCACTCCTACGAGCAGTACTTC
NA	TRBV12-5	NA	TRBJ2-5	CASALSETQYF	TGTGCTAGTGCCCTATCAGAGACCCAGTACTTC
NA	TRBV10-3	NA	TRBJ2-3	CAISESVPTDTQYF	TGTGCCATCAGTGAGTCGGTCCCCACAGATACGCAGTATTTT
NA	TRBV20-1	NA	TRBJ2-5	CSARGQPKETQYF	TGCAGTGCTAGGGGACAACCGAAAGAGACCCAGTACTTC
many	TRBV7-2	NA	TRBJ2-1	CASSPTGGLGQFF	TGTGCCAGCAGCCCCACGGGCGGCCTCGGGCAGTTCTTC
many	TRBV12-3/TRBV12-4	NA	TRBJ2-2	CASSLGAWGNANTGELFF	TGTGCCAGCAGTTTAGGGGCCTGGGGGAACGCGAACACCGGGGAGCTGTTTTTT
NA	TRBV4-1	NA	TRBJ2-7	CASSQVRDYEQYF	TGCGCCAGCAGCCAAGTCCGGGACTACGAGCAGTACTTC
few	TRBV2	TRBD1	TRBJ1-5	CATRDRGNQPQHF	TGTGCCACCAGAGACAGGGGGAATCAGCCCCAGCATTTT
few	TRBV6-2/TRBV6-3	TRBD1	TRBJ2-5	CASRSGGQETQYF	TGTGCCAGCAGATCAGGGGGTCAAGAGACCCAGTACTTC
NA	TRBV11-1	NA	TRBJ2-3	CASSSVGYLTDTQYF	TGTGCCAGCAGCTCCGTGGGCTATCTTACAGATACGCAGTATTTT
NA	TRBV12-3/TRBV12-4	TRBD2	TRBJ2-1	CASSLSTSGRVQFF	TGTGCCAGCAGTTTGAGCACTAGCGGGAGGGTACAGTTCTTC
few	TRBV15	TRBD2	TRBJ2-7	CATSRETSGSYEQYF	TGTGCCACCAGCAGAGAGACTAGCGGCTCCTACGAGCAGTACTTC
few	TRBV7-2	NA	TRBJ2-2	CASSPPWPIGAGELFF	TGTGCCAGCAGCCCTCCTTGGCCCATCGGCGCCGGGGAGCTGTTTTTT
NA	TRBV7-6	TRBD1	TRBJ2-2	CASSLAWDSNTGELFF	TGTGCCAGCAGCTTAGCCTGGGACAGCAACACCGGGGAGCTGTTTTTT
few	TRBV7-2	NA	TRBJ1-6	CASSLNGGNNSPLHF	TGTGCCAGCAGCTTAAACGGGGGAAATAATTCACCCCTCCACTTT
many	TRBV7-2	NA	TRBJ2-3	CASSSKQGTDTQYF	TGTGCCAGCAGCTCGAAACAGGGCACAGATACGCAGTATTTT
NA	TRBV11-2	NA	TRBJ2-5	CASSLGGWRSETQYF	TGTGCCAGCAGCTTAGGGGGGTGGAGGTCGGAGACCCAGTACTTC
NA	TRBV7-6	TRBD2	TRBJ2-7	CASSEIGGGFNYEQYF	TGTGCCAGCAGCGAAATAGGCGGGGGGTTTAATTACGAGCAGTACTTC